Sequencing of this TCR beta chain was carried out in a study of blood T cell repertoires in COVID-19. About the study: Material from acute and convalescent COVID-19 was sourced from the United States, Italy and Spain. Sample material is recorded as cDNA or gDNA derived from T cells, B-cell-depleted T cells, or PBMCs.

A single count supports this clone. Measured with immunoSEQ multiplex PCR; TCRdb has only the in-frame clones, and not every one. The sample carries about 130,000 clones, around 73% recorded once. J gave up 6 bases and V 0 bases, and 3 bases lay outside the gene matches. The CDR3 has 15 amino acids. Germline values: CDR1 SGHVS, CDR2 FNYEAQ. The chain is built from TRBV7-6 and TRBJ2-1, with 9 positions matching TRBD2. The receptor was derived from a man in his sixties who had recovered from COVID-19. Sequenced: peripheral blood. CDR3 region: CASSLASGSFNEQFF. The CDR3 DNA follows: TGTGCCAGCAGCTTAGCTAGCGGGAGTTTCAATGAGCAGTTCTTC. Using reference TRBV7-6 and TRBJ2-1 for the parts outside the CDR3, the full variable domain is GAGVSQSPRYKVTKRGQDVALRCDPISGHVSLYWYRQALGQGPEFLTYFNYEAQQDKSGLPNDRFSAERPEGSISTLTIQRTEQRDSAMYRCASSLASGSFNEQFFGPGTRLTVL.